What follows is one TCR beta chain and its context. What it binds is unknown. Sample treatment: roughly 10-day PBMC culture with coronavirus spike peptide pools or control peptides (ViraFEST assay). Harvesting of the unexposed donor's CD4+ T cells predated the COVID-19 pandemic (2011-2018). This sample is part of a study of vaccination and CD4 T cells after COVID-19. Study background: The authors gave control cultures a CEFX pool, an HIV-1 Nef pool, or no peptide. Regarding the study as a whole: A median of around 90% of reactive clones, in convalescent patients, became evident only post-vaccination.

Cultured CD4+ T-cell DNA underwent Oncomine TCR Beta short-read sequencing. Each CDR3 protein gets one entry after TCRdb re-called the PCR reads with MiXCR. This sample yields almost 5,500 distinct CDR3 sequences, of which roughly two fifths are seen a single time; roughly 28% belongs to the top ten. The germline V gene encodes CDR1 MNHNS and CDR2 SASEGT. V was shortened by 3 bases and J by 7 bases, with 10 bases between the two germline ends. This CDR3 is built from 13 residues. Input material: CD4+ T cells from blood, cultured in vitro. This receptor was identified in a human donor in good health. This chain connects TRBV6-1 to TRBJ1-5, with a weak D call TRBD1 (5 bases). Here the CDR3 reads CASSEGGRQPQHF. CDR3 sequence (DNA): TGTGCCAGCAGTGAGGGGGGAAGGCAGCCCCAGCATTTT.